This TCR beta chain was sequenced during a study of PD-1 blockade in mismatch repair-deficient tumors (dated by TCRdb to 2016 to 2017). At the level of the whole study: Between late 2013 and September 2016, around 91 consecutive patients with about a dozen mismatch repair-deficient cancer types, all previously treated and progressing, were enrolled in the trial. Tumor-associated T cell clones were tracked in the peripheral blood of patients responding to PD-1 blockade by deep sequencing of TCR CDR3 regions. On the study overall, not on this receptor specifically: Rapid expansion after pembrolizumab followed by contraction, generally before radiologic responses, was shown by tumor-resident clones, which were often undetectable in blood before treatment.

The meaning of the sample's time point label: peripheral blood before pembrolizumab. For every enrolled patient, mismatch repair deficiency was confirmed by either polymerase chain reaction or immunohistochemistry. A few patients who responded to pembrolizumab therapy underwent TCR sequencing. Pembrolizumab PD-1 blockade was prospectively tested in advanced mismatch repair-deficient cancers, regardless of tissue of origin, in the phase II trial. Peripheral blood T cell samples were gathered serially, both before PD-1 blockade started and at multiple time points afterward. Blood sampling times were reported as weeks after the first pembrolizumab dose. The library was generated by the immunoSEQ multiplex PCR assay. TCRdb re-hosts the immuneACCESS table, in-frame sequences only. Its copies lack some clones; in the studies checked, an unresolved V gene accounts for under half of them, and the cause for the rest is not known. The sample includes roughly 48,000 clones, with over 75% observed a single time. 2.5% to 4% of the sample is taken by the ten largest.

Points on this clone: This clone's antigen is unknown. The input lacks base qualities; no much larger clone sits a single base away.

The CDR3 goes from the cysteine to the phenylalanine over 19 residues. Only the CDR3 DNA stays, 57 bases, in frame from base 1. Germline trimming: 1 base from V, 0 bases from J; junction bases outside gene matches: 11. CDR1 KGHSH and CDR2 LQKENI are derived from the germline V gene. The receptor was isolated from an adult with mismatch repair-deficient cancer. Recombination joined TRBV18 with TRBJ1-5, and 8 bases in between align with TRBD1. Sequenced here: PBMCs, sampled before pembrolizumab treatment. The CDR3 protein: CASSPRSQGAALSNQPQHF. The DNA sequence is TGTGCCAGCTCACCACGTTCGCAGGGGGCCGCCCTTAGCAATCAGCCCCAGCATTTT.